This TCR beta chain was retrieved from a study of cytomegalovirus exposure and HLA in healthy donors (dated by TCRdb to 2016 to 2017). Regarding the study in general: In an earlier analysis of under 600 of the donors, less than 350 Gb of sequence data and 90 million to 120 million unique TCR beta sequences from about 179 million T cells were reported. An early release that covered roughly 600 HLA-typed donors contained about 300 gigabases of sequencing data and about 84 million unique TCR sequences. Using immunosequencing, the study profiled T cell repertoires from roughly 650 subjects and related those repertoires to cytomegalovirus serostatus. The number of typed donors differed by locus: about 620-640 for A, B, C, DRB1 and DQB1; 500 to 550 for DQA1; around 610 for DPA1; and about 470 for DPB1. On average, over 200,000 unique TCR beta nucleotide sequences were sequenced per donor among several hundred genotyped donors of the cohort, with roughly a sixth of those sequences being non-productive. Roughly 5 DR-DQ haplotypes were treated as single units for association and clustering because of strong linkage in the cohort. Every repertoire in the discovery cohort had been generated on one and the same sequencing platform. HLA typing included class I and class II loci at four-digit resolution. In a later genetic analysis, genome-wide SNP genotypes for about three fifths of the roughly 670 donors were used, and that subset was treated as a discovery cohort. In addition to the first cohort of roughly 700 subjects, a separate validation cohort of 120 different subjects was used. To predict cytomegalovirus infection status, the study brought together high-throughput TCR immunosequencing, statistical association of individual TCRs with disease status, and machine learning. Rather than using new phenotypic data, the later analysis identified candidate immune exposures from TCR beta sequences and from how often those sequences occurred across donors. Donor age, sex, ethnicity and CMV serostatus were collected together with the repertoire data. The aim of the study was to test whether cataloging public T cell receptors could identify signatures of past pathogen exposure. To study patterns of TCR occurrence, a later analysis re-analyzed previously published TCR beta repertoires from 550 to 800 donors and added high-resolution HLA genotyping. Among the roughly 410 genotyped donors, about 83% belonged to the genetic ancestry cluster associated with self-reported Caucasian donors. To decide whether each TCR beta V gene segment behaved as functional or pseudogenic, an earlier analysis of 587 of the donors relied on high-throughput TCR beta sequencing. The paper as a whole reports these results and caveats: Specific HLA alleles were associated with around 18,000 TCR beta sequences at a false discovery rate of 0.05 in a later analysis. Linkage disequilibrium might explain the correlated functional status among segregating V segments, but an unknown experimental factor could not be excluded. Most TCR sequences were seen in very few donors, while some public TCRs were found in many individuals. According to a later genetic analysis, donors in an Asian-associated ancestry cluster had fewer N-insertions in productive TCRs than the roughly 670-donor mean. The authors suggested that the approach could potentially be extended to other disease states and immunological phenotypes. A later analysis found that most CMV-associated TCR beta chains appeared HLA-restricted, with HLA associations seemingly driven largely by CMV exposure. The presence/absence analyses assumed that sequencing depth was roughly uniform across donors, and that assumption may not be true. A later analysis found that HLA-associated TCR beta chains were more clonally expanded and had lower generation probabilities than equally common non-associated chains. The only immune exposure information available for the cohort was CMV serostatus. A few of the identified cytomegalovirus-associated TCR beta chains were confirmed in vitro to be specific for cytomegalovirus antigens. Because the 87-base-pair reads could not distinguish some IMGT-functional V segments, including TRBV6-2 and TRBV6-3, those segments were excluded. In a later analysis, TCR association rates were found to vary across HLA loci, with the most associated TCRs seen for DRB1 alleles and the fewest for HLA-C alleles. Because counts were too low, approximately 15 rarely observed V segments, including chromosome 9 orphons, were excluded from the earlier analysis of 587 of the donors. When HLA alleles, especially DR and DQ, strongly co-occurred, TCR associations were difficult to assign to individual alleles. In a later analysis, several top co-occurrence clusters were reported to appear linked to parvovirus B19, influenza, CMV and Epstein-Barr virus. The sequencing pipeline was judged likely to have produced a cluster of highly shared sequence variants as a technical artifact. HLA typing was unavailable for some donors at each locus, so association tests used only the typed subset. V-gene and J-gene trimming of TCR beta chains was associated with a missense DCLRE1C variant in a later genetic analysis, and the association was replicated in an independent cohort. Only TCR beta chains were sequenced in this cohort, and the absence of alpha or paired-chain data limited detectable features. A total of 150 to 200 TCR beta chains were listed by the study as associated with cytomegalovirus. Broadly in line with IMGT annotations, most TCR beta V segments showed up in productive rearrangements about 87% or about 30% of the time in an earlier analysis of under 700 of the donors. In both the original and validation cohorts, the classifier was reported to diagnose cytomegalovirus status with high specificity and sensitivity. A further reported finding was that TCR beta sequences accurately predicted the HLA-A and HLA-B alleles for most subjects in the first cohort.

The cohort was made up of hundreds of healthy bone marrow donors. All cohort members were sampled while nominally healthy, although unrecorded immune exposures were likely present. The donor tested CMV seropositive and was one of the 289 seropositive cohort members. A peripheral blood sample was collected from each donor, and TCR beta sequencing was performed on peripheral blood mononuclear cells. The Qiagen DNeasy Blood Extraction Kit was used to extract genomic DNA from the blood cell samples. Regarding this clone: The antigen it recognizes is unknown.

Sequences MDHEN (CDR1) and SYDVKM (CDR2) are obtained from the germline V gene. The junction shows trimming of 2 bases on V and 4 bases on J, plus 14 bases between the germline ends. The CDR3 has 15 amino acids, counting the end cysteine and phenylalanine. Solely the CDR3 DNA is kept, with 45 bases framed from the first base. The library was prepared using the immunoSEQ multiplex PCR assay. The multiplex PCR relied on a mix of 60 forward primers for TCR Vbeta segments and 13 reverse primers for TCR Jbeta segments. Amplification of the CDR3 region of rearranged TCR beta genes was performed with a multiplex PCR assay on genomic DNA. The Illumina HiSeq System was used to sequence the amplified TCR beta libraries as 87-base-pair reads. The authors' pipeline ran thus. A later analysis counted approximately 74 million unique TCR beta chains across the 500 to 850 repertoires, and around 12 million of these chains were shared by at least two donors. A nearest-neighbor algorithm error-corrected the raw reads and collapsed the reads into unique sequences, merging closely related sequences to remove PCR and sequencing errors. CDR3 sequences were aligned to IMGT reference sequences to assign V, D and J gene segments. For a sequence to be retained, a match of at least six nucleotides was required to both a V gene segment and a J gene segment. A rearrangement counted as productive if the CDR3 had no stop codons and remained in frame with V and J, and every other rearrangement counted as non-productive. CDR3 was defined according to IMGT convention as the region running from the second conserved V-encoded cysteine to the conserved J-encoded phenylalanine. The earlier analysis of about 590 of the donors excluded sequences that lacked an unambiguous match to a single V gene segment. An earlier analysis of 587 of the donors called V segments functional above 56.7% productive rearrangements and segregating when the between-donor standard deviation exceeded 5%. A statistical classification framework was built to diagnose cytomegalovirus status from the catalog of TCR beta chain sequences. V and J gene assignment, in a later analysis, came from comparing TCR nucleotide sequences with IMGT/GENE-DB human TR gene sequences. Using the TCRdist pipeline, a later analysis assigned CDR3 sequences along with most-parsimonious VDJ recombination scenarios. A later analysis defined each TCR beta chain by its CDR3 amino acid sequence plus V-gene family, and excluded reads lacking a unique V-gene family. In a later analysis, several hundred highly shared, low-generation-probability nucleotide sequences were removed to address suspected cross-contamination and a sequencing artifact. For each public chain, a later analysis derived a clonal expansion index from normalized ranks of inferred template counts within each repertoire. In a later analysis, generation probabilities were computed with a VDJ recombination model fitted to out-of-frame rearrangements, and the resulting probabilities were checked against IGoR. A later analysis scored TCR-TCR, TCR-HLA and TCR-CMV co-occurrence with hypergeometric tests, applying a repertoire-size bias correction to TCR pairs. False discovery rates were estimated in a later analysis by permuting HLA or CMV assignments 20 times. In a later analysis, co-occurring TCRs were grouped using DBSCAN, with TCRdist sequence similarity added in when clustering inside HLA-allele-positive subsets. For co-occurrence clustering, repertoires with fewer than 30,000 or more than 120,000 public chains were excluded, along with five or six repertoires with anomalous nucleotide sharing. Sourced from immuneACCESS, this table was stored by TCRdb with only in-frame sequences that have V and J called. A share of the clones is absent; for the studies checked, an unresolved V gene accounts for under half, and the remainder has no known explanation. For V, J and clone size, that table is used; D and trimming come from the DNA. The record for this sample contains about 210,000 clones. The ten largest clones take up roughly 0.98% of the sample.

Sequenced: PBMCs. The chain joins TRBV28 to TRBJ1-1; TRBD1 is a weak D gene call, 5 bases matching. This clonotype was sampled from a woman between 25 and 40 years old in good health and CMV-seropositive. The CDR3 in this case is CASSLGAEVGTEAFF. The nucleotide sequence is given as TGTGCCAGCAGTTTAGGGGCCGAAGTCGGCACTGAAGCTTTCTTT. The variable domain in full, with residues beyond the CDR3 obtained from the reference TRBV28 and TRBJ1-1 genes, is DVKVTQSSRYLVKRTGEKVFLECVQDMDHENMFWYRQDPGLGLRLIYFSYDVKMKEKGDIPEGYSVSREKKERFSLILESASTNQTSMYLCASSLGAEVGTEAFFGQGTRLTVV.